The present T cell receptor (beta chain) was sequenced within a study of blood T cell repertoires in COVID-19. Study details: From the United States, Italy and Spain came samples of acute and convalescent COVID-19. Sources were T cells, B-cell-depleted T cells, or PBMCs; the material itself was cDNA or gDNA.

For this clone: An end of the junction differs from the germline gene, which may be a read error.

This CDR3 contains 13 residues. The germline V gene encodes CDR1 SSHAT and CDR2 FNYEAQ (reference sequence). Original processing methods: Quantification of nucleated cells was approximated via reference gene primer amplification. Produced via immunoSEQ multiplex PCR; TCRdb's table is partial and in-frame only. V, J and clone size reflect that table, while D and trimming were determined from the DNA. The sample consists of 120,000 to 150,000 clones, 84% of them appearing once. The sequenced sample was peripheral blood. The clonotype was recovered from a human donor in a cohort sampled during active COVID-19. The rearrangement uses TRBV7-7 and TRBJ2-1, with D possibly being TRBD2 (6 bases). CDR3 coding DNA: TGTGCTAGCAGCATCGGGACTGCCAATGAGCAGTTCTTC. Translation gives CASSIGTANEQFF.